This T cell receptor (beta chain) was found in a study of T cells in Graves' hyperthyroidism and ophthalmopathy. Across the whole study: Peripheral blood was taken when the disease was first diagnosed, before any treatment began.

RNA transcripts were the template for amplifying TCR beta CDR3 regions. TCR CDR3 regions were first amplified by RT-PCR with HTBI primers. Using its own MiXCR run on the multiplex PCR reads, TCRdb lists one record per CDR3 protein. The table shows about 560,000 distinct CDR3 sequences, with approximately 15% occurring only once. Germline V gene sequence: CDR1 MDHEN, CDR2 SYDVKM. The V end lost 4 bases, the J end lost 2 bases, and 15 bases lay between the germline ends. The CDR3 has 15 residues. This clonotype was counted many times. J is TRBJ2-7 and V is TRBV28, with D possibly TRBD2 on 6 matching bases. The sample consisted of blood. This sequence originates from a woman aged 40-49 years with Graves' hyperthyroidism. This chain's CDR3 is CASSYLATNPYEQYF. The CDR3 DNA follows: TGTGCCAGCAGTTATCTAGCGACGAATCCCTACGAGCAGTACTTC.